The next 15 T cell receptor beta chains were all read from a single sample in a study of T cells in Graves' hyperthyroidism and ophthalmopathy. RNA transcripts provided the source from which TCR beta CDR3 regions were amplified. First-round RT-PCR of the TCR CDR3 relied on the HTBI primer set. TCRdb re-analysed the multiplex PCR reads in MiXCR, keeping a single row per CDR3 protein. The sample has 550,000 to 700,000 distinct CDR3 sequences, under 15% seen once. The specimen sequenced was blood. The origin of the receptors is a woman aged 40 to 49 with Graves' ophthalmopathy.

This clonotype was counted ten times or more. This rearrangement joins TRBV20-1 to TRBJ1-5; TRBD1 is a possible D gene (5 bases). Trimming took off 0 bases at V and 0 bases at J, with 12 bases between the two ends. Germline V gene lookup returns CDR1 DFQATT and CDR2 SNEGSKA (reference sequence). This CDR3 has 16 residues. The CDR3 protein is CSARDVGRNSNQPQHF. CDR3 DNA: TGCAGTGCTAGAGATGTGGGACGAAATAGCAATCAGCCCCAGCATTTT.

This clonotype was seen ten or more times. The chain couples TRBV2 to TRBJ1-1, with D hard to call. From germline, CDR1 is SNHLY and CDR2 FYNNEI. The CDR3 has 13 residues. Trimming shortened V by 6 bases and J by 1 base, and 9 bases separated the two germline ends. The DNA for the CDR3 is TGTGCCAGCAGAAAGGGCCCGAACACTGAAGCTTTCTTT. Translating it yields CASRKGPNTEAFF.

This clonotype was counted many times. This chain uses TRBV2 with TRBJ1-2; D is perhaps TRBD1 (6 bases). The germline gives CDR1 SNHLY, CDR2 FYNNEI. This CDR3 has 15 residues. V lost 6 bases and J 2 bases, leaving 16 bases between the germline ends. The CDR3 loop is CASSEDRTLNYGYTF. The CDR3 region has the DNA TGTGCCAGCAGCGAGGACAGAACCCTAAACTATGGCTACACCTTC.

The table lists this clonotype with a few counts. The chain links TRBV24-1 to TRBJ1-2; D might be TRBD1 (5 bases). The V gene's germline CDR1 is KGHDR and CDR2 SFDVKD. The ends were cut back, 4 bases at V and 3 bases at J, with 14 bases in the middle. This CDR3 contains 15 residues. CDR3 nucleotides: TGTGCCACCAGTGACTCCGTGGGGGAGGACTATGGCTACACCTTC. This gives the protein CATSDSVGEDYGYTF.

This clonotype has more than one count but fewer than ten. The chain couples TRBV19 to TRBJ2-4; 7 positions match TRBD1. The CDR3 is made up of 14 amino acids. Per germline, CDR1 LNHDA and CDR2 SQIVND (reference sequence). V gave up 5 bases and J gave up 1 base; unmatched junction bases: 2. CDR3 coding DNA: TGTGCCAGTAGTGACAGGGTCGCCAAAAACATTCAGTACTTC. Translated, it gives CASSDRVAKNIQYF. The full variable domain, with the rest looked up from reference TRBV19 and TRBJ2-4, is DGGITQSPKYLFRKEGQNVTLSCEQNLNHDAMYWYRQDPGQGLRLIYYSQIVNDFQKGDIAEGYSVSREKKESFPLTVTSAQKNPTAFYLCASSDRVAKNIQYFGAGTRLSVL.

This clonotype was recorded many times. In DNA, the CDR3 is TGTGCCAGCAGGGCCGGGACGTTCACCTACGAGCAGTACTTC. Its protein product is CASRAGTFTYEQYF. The chain uses TRBV2 and TRBJ2-7; D may correspond to TRBD1 or TRBD2 (5 bases each). The CDR3 runs 14 residues. Trimming removed 6 bases at V and 2 bases at J, with 14 bases between. Germline CDR1 SNHLY, CDR2 FYNNEI.

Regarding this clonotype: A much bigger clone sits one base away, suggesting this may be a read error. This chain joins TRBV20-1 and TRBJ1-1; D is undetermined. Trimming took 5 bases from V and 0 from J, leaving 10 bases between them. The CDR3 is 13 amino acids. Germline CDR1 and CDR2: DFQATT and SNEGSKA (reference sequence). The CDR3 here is CSARSFMNTEAFF. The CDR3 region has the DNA TGCAGTGCTCGCAGTTTCATGAACACTGAAGCTTTCTTT.

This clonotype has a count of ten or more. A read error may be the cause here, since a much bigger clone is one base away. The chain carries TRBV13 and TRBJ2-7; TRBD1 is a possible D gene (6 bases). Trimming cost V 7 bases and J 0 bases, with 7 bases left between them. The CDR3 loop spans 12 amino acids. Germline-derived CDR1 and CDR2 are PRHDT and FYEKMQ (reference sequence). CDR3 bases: TGTGCCAGCACGGACAGCTCCTACGAGCAGTACTTC. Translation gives CASTDSSYEQYF. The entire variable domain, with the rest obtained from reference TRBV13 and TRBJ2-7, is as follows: AAGVIQSPRHLIKEKRETATLKCYPIPRHDTVYWYQQGPGQDPQFLISFYEKMQSDKGSIPDRFSAQQFSDYHSELNMSSLELGDSALYFCASTDSSYEQYFGPGTRLTVT.

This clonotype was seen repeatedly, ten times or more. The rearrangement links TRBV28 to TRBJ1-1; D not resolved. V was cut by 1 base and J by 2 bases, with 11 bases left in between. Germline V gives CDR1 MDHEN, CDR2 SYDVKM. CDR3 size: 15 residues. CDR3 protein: CASSLFGAFNTEAFF. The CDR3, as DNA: TGTGCCAGCAGTTTATTCGGCGCCTTTAACACTGAAGCTTTCTTT.

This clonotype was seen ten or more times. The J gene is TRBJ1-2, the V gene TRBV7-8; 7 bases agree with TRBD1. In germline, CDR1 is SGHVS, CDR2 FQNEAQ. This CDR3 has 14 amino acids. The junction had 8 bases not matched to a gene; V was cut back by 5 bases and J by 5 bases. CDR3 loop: CASSPGTDAYGYTF. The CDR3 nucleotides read TGTGCCAGCAGCCCCGGGACAGACGCTTATGGCTACACCTTC. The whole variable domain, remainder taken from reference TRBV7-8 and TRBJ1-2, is GAGVSQSPRYKVAKRGQDVALRCDPISGHVSLFWYQQALGQGPEFLTYFQNEAQLDKSGLPSDRFFAERPEGSVSTLKIQRTQQEDSAVYLCASSPGTDAYGYTFGSGTRLTVV.

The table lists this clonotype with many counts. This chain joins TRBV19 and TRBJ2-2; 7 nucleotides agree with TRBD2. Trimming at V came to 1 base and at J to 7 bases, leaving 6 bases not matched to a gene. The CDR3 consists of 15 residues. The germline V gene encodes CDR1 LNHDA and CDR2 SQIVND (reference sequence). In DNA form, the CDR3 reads TGTGCCAGTAGTATAGGCGGGAGCTCGAGCGGGGAGCTGTTTTTT. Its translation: CASSIGGSSSGELFF. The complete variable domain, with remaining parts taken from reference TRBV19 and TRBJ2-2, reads DGGITQSPKYLFRKEGQNVTLSCEQNLNHDAMYWYRQDPGQGLRLIYYSQIVNDFQKGDIAEGYSVSREKKESFPLTVTSAQKNPTAFYLCASSIGGSSSGELFFGEGSRLTVL.

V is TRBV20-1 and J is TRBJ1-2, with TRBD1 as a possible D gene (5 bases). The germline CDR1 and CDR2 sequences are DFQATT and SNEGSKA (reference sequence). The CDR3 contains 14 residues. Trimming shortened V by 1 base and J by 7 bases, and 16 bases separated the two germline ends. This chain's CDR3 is CSARGSGPGGGYTF. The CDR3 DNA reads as TGCAGTGCTAGAGGGAGTGGGCCTGGGGGTGGCTACACCTTC.

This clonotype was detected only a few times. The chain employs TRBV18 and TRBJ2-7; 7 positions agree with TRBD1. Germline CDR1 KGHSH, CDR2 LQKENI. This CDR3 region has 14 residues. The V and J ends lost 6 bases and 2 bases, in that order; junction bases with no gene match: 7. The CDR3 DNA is TGTGCCAGCTCCCACGGACAGGTGACCTACGAGCAGTACTTC. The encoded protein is CASSHGQVTYEQYF.

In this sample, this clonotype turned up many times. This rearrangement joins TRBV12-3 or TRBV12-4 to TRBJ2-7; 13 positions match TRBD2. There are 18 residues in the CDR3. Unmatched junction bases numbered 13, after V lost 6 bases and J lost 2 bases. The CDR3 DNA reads TGTGCCAGCAGGCCCTACTCAGGGACTAGCGGGACGACCTACGAGCAGTACTTC. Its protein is CASRPYSGTSGTTYEQYF.

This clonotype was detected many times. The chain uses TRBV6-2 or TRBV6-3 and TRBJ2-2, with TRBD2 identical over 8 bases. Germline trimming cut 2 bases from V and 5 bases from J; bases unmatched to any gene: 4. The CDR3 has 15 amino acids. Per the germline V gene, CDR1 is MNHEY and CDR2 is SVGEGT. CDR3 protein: CASSYMVAGTGELFF. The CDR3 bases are TGTGCCAGCAGTTACATGGTAGCGGGAACCGGGGAGCTGTTTTTT.